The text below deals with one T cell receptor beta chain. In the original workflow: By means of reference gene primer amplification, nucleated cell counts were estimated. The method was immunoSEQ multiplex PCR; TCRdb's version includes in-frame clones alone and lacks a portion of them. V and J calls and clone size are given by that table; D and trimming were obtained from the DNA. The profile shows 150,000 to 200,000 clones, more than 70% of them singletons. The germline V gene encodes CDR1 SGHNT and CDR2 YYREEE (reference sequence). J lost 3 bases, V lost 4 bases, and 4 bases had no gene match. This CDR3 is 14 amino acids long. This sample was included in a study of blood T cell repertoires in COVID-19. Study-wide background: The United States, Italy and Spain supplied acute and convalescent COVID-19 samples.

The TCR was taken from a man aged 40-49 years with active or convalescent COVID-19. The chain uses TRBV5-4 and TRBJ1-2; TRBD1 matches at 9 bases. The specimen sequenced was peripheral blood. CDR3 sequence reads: CASSPRTGDYGYTF. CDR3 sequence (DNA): TGTGCCAGCAGCCCGAGGACAGGGGACTATGGCTACACCTTC.